This T cell receptor beta chain was recorded in a study of cytotoxic CD8 clonotypes in ibrutinib-treated CLL. Study at large: Overall, 25 or so responses were partial and 2 complete; following median approximately 73 months, 14 patients stayed remitted and roughly twelve progressed.

In germline, CDR1 is SGHTA, CDR2 FQGNSA. The CDR3 is 11 residues long. Trimming stripped 3 bases from V and 4 bases from J, with 0 bases between. Target depth was 1 in 200,000 to 1 in 1 million T cells, about 10x per clonotype. The protocol was immunoSEQ multiplex PCR, while the TCRdb copy is restricted to in-frame clones and leaves out a portion. This table holds tens of thousands of clones, about two thirds found once. The chain has TRBV7-2 and TRBJ2-2; no definite D call. The sample was PBMCs, taken after 12 months of ibrutinib treatment. The source is a human donor with chronic lymphocytic leukemia. For the CDR3, the DNA is TGTGCCAGCAGCTTCACCGGGGAGCTGTTTTTT. It yields the protein CASSFTGELFF.